This T cell receptor (beta chain) derives from a study of graft-versus-host responses after intestinal transplantation (dated by TCRdb to the early 2020s). Regarding the complete study: Multivisceral, liver-intestinal, or isolated intestinal transplants were received by the recipients. Anti-thymocyte globulin induction was given to all recipients, followed by maintenance tacrolimus and steroids for approximately three years. Graft-versus-host and host-versus-graft alloreactive T cell clones were tracked in the graft, circulation and bone marrow after intestinal transplantation using bulk TCR-beta CDR3 sequencing. To identify alloreactive clones, pre-transplant mixed lymphocyte reaction products were sequenced and compared with unstimulated pre-transplant donor and recipient T cells. The cohort enrolled some 24 intestinal transplant recipients, one of whom was a retransplant, and 3 patients without pretransplant specimens were excluded. Donor T cell macrochimerism was defined as a peak of at least 4% donor T cells among recipient peripheral blood mononuclear cells. Rather than going through the commercial service, samples from a few later patients were sequenced in-house on an Illumina MiSeq and processed with MiXCR. Findings and caveats that apply to the study as a whole: GvH clones were found in recipient bone marrow, and some of the GvH clones appeared earlier in ileal mucosa or blood, which is consistent with an intestinal mucosal origin. High GvH to HvG T cell clonal ratios were observed in the allografts of patients with donor T cell macrochimerism. Peak levels of circulating GvH clones were associated with declines in HvG clones early after transplant. The relatively low number and heterogeneity of intestinal transplant patients limited the conclusions.

Note on this clone: Its specific antigen is unknown. There are no base qualities to consult, and no much larger clone falls within one base.

The CDR3 has 13 amino acids, counting the end cysteine and phenylalanine. Only CDR3 DNA remains: 39 bases, in frame from the first base. For CDR1 and CDR2, the germline V gene lists SGHDN and FVKESK. After removal of 8 bases from V and 3 bases from J, the junction retains 7 bases not matched to a gene. Taken with the paper, the label for time point translates to: cells obtained before transplantation from donor or recipient. CD3+CD4+ and CD3+CD8+ populations were FACS-sorted from unstimulated pre-transplant donor and recipient cells taken from spleen or lymph nodes. Library construction relied on the immunoSEQ multiplex PCR assay. For most patients, genomic DNA was isolated with the Qiagen DNeasy Blood and Tissue Kit and sent frozen to Adaptive Biotechnologies for TCR sequencing. For most patients, genomic DNA was subjected to high-throughput TCR-beta CDR3 sequencing by Adaptive Biotechnologies. In the original analysis: TCR sequencing data were retrieved from Adaptive's ImmunoSEQ software for some 19 patients, whereas a few other patients were processed with MiXCR and VDJtools. To correct CD4 versus CD8 sorting errors, any sequence found in both subsets at a frequency ratio below 5:1 was removed. CDR3 nucleotide sequences shared between donor and recipient were removed because their origin could not be assigned. To count as alloreactive, a clone needed at least 2-fold expansion over unstimulated cells and a minimum CFSE-low frequency of 0.002% (template counts) or 0.001% (read counts). A clone was considered mappable if detected in the sequenced pre-transplant spleen, lymph node, or MLR CFSE-low populations of the donor or recipient. Cumulative frequency of alloreactive clones was calculated as a percentage of all sequences weighted by copy number. As stored in TCRdb, this immuneACCESS dataset retains in-frame rearrangements with V and J assigned. A fraction of the clones does not appear; measured against another copy, unresolved V genes explain less than half of the discrepancy, and the remainder lacks a known reason. D and trimming come from the DNA, and the V and J calls and clone size come from that table. The sample table shows 100,000 or so clones, and 92% are seen once. Around 0.17% of the sample is held by the ten biggest clonotypes.

The V and J segments used are TRBV14 and TRBJ2-7, with 7 middle bases fitting TRBD1. This specimen was unstimulated CD4+ T cells sorted from spleen or lymph node cells, taken before intestinal transplant. This sequence was found in a human donor who received an intestinal transplant. CDR3 loop: CASAPGQLYEQYF. The nucleotides read TGTGCCAGCGCCCCGGGACAGCTCTACGAGCAGTACTTC.